These T cell receptor beta chains were read from a single sample in a study of T-cell reconstitution after alpha-beta-depleted transplantation in children. TCRdb fed the PCR reads into MiXCR, producing one record per CDR3 protein. Of some 500,000 distinct CDR3 sequences in the sample, approximately 20% were seen once. The material was PBMCs from the stem cell graft donor, obtained from the stem cell graft. The receptors stem from a human donor who donated a stem cell graft to a child with acute lymphoblastic leukemia. Each CDR3 is given with its conserved first and last residue. A D gene is named only where the DNA matches it firmly. Some rows mark clone size as missing; the rest say once, few, many or name a class of expanded clone.

TGTGCCAGCGCCCCGGCCCCCTACGAGCAGTACTTC,CASAPAPYEQYF,TRBJ2-7,.,.,TRBV12-3/TRBV12-4
TGTGCCAGCAGCGTAAACGGGGCAGGGGGTGACTATGGCTACACCTTC,CASSVNGAGGDYGYTF,TRBJ1-2,.,TRBD1,TRBV9
TGTGCCAGCAGCCAAGTTGGGACAGGGTCGAACACCGGGGAGCTGTTTTTT,CASSQVGTGSNTGELFF,TRBJ2-2,.,TRBD1,TRBV4-2
TGTGCCACCAGTGATGAGCGGGACACCGGGGAGCTGTTTTTT,CATSDERDTGELFF,TRBJ2-2,.,.,TRBV24-1
TGCGCCAGCAGCTTGGTTCCGGACGGATCCTACGAGCAGTACTTC,CASSLVPDGSYEQYF,TRBJ2-7,few,.,TRBV5-1
TGTGCCACCAGCGTTCTTCCGAATGAGCAGTTCTTC,CATSVLPNEQFF,TRBJ2-1,.,.,TRBV15
TGTGCCAGCTCACCTTCAATAGGGATTCACGGCTACACCTTC,CASSPSIGIHGYTF,TRBJ1-2,.,.,TRBV18
TGTGCCAGCAGTTTATCACAGGGGATGACAGATACGCAGTATTTT,CASSLSQGMTDTQYF,TRBJ2-3,few,TRBD1,TRBV12-3/TRBV12-4
TGTGCCAGCAGCCAAAGGACTAGCGGTCACAATGAGCAGTTCTTC,CASSQRTSGHNEQFF,TRBJ2-1,few,TRBD2,TRBV4-2
TGTGCCAGCAGCTTAAGGGGACCCGGGACAGGGGCCGAGCAGTACTTC,CASSLRGPGTGAEQYF,TRBJ2-7,few,TRBD1,TRBV7-9
TGTGCCAGCAGCCCACCGTGGGGGGAGTCCAAGTCCTACGAGCAGTACTTC,CASSPPWGESKSYEQYF,TRBJ2-7,.,.,TRBV7-8
TGCAGCGGGCTAGTATTCACTGAAGCTTTCTTT,CSGLVFTEAFF,TRBJ1-1,few,.,TRBV29-1
TGTGCCAGCAGTTACTCCAGCTCCGGGAGGAACATTCAGTACTTC,CASSYSSSGRNIQYF,TRBJ2-4,few,TRBD2,TRBV6-5
TGCGCCAGCAGCTACCCCGCTAGCGGGAGGGCCGGTGAGCAGTTCTTC,CASSYPASGRAGEQFF,TRBJ2-1,.,TRBD2,TRBV5-1
TGTGCCAGCAGCTCGACTTCTGGGGCCAACGTCCTGACTTTC,CASSSTSGANVLTF,TRBJ2-6,.,.,TRBV7-2
TGTGCCAGCAGCTCCCTCCCGGGATCCTACAATGAGCAGTTCTTC,CASSSLPGSYNEQFF,TRBJ2-1,many,.,TRBV7-3
TGCAGCGTTGAAAATTTCCGGGGCGGCTACGAGCAGTACTTC,CSVENFRGGYEQYF,TRBJ2-7,few,.,TRBV29-1
TGTGCCAGCAGCTTAATTTTGCTGACTAGCGGGAGCTATGAGCAGTTCTTC,CASSLILLTSGSYEQFF,TRBJ2-1,.,TRBD2,TRBV11-2
TGTGCCAGCAGGGCTAGCGGGAGAGGCACCGGGGAGCTGTTTTTT,CASRASGRGTGELFF,TRBJ2-2,.,TRBD2,TRBV12-3/TRBV12-4
TGCGCCAGCAGCCAAGGGGGTGGTACGCAGTATTTT,CASSQGGGTQYF,TRBJ2-3,few,.,TRBV4-1
TGTGCCACCACTTACGGACAGAACACTGAAGCTTTCTTT,CATTYGQNTEAFF,TRBJ1-1,few,.,TRBV24-1
TGTGCCAGCAGTTTCTTCCCGGACAGGAACACTGAAGCTTTCTTT,CASSFFPDRNTEAFF,TRBJ1-1,.,.,TRBV6-5
TGCAGCGTTAATGGACTAGCCGGGGAGACCCAGTACTTC,CSVNGLAGETQYF,TRBJ2-5,.,TRBD2,TRBV29-1
TGTGCCAGCCGCCTGACTGCTAGCGGAACTTCTTACAATGAGCAGTTCTTC,CASRLTASGTSYNEQFF,TRBJ2-1,.,TRBD2,TRBV2
TGCGCCAGCAGCTTGGAGTCAGGGTTGAGAGGCTACACCTTC,CASSLESGLRGYTF,TRBJ1-2,few,.,TRBV5-1
TGTGCCAGCAGCTTAACAGGGGCCGGGGACACTGAAGCTTTCTTT,CASSLTGAGDTEAFF,TRBJ1-1,few,TRBD1,TRBV7-8
TGTGCCAGCAGTTTTAAGCTCTACGAGCAGTACTTC,CASSFKLYEQYF,TRBJ2-7,few,.,TRBV12-3/TRBV12-4
TGTGCCAGCAGCAGGACTAGCCCCGGGGAGCTGTTTTTT,CASSRTSPGELFF,TRBJ2-2,few,TRBD2,TRBV3-1
TGCAGTGCTCTAGGGACCGGGGAGCTGTTTTTT,CSALGTGELFF,TRBJ2-2,.,.,TRBV20-1
TGTGCCAGCAGCCAAGAGTCTTCCTGGGTTGGCACTGAAGCTTTCTTT,CASSQESSWVGTEAFF,TRBJ1-1,.,.,TRBV3-1
TGCAGTGCTAGAGCTAGAGGGGGCGGGAATCAGCCCCAGCATTTT,CSARARGGGNQPQHF,TRBJ1-5,.,TRBD1,TRBV20-1
TGTGCCAGCAGTGGGCCCCTCACCAGTGAAGCTTTCTTT,CASSGPLTSEAFF,TRBJ1-1,few,.,TRBV11-2
TGTGCCAGCAGCCAATTCTCTCAGATTACTTACAATGAGCAGTTCTTC,CASSQFSQITYNEQFF,TRBJ2-1,.,.,TRBV3-1
TGCAGCGTTGGTCAGGTCTACGAGCAGTACTTC,CSVGQVYEQYF,TRBJ2-7,few,.,TRBV29-1
TGCGCCAGCAGCTGGACAGGGAACGAAGAGACCCAGTACTTC,CASSWTGNEETQYF,TRBJ2-5,many,TRBD1,TRBV5-1
TGCAGTGCTAGCCCGGGCCACTATGAAAAACTGTTTTTT,CSASPGHYEKLFF,TRBJ1-4,few,.,TRBV20-1
TGCAGTGCTAGAGTAGTCACCTCTAACTACAATGAGCAGTTCTTC,CSARVVTSNYNEQFF,TRBJ2-1,.,.,TRBV20-1
TGCAGTGCTAGGGGGGGCGCTTATAGCAATCAGCCCCAGCATTTT,CSARGGAYSNQPQHF,TRBJ1-5,few,.,TRBV20-1
TGTGCCAGCAGCCTGCGGACTAGCGGGAGTAAGAGGGTGGGTGAGCAGTTCTTC,CASSLRTSGSKRVGEQFF,TRBJ2-1,.,TRBD2,TRBV11-2
TGCAGCGTTGCGGCGGGAGGGAGGAATGAGCAGTTCTTC,CSVAAGGRNEQFF,TRBJ2-1,.,TRBD2,TRBV29-1
TGCAGTGCTAGAGATCTGGACGGATACTACGAGCAGTACTTC,CSARDLDGYYEQYF,TRBJ2-7,few,.,TRBV20-1
TGTGCCAGCAGCCACGGAGGGAACACCGGGGAGCTGTTTTTT,CASSHGGNTGELFF,TRBJ2-2,.,.,TRBV14
TGTGCCAGCAGTGAGGTACAGGTTGTCTATGGCTACACCTTC,CASSEVQVVYGYTF,TRBJ1-2,few,.,TRBV2
TGTGCCAGCAGTTACTCGAGCCCAGGGCGCTGGGTGAACACTGAAGCTTTCTTT,CASSYSSPGRWVNTEAFF,TRBJ1-1,.,.,TRBV6-5
TGTGCCAGCCGACAGGAAGGGGTTTACTATGGCTACACCTTC,CASRQEGVYYGYTF,TRBJ1-2,.,.,TRBV27
TGCAGTGCTCAAGATCTTTTTGGGGCTAGCGGATTCCAAGAGACCCAGTACTTC,CSAQDLFGASGFQETQYF,TRBJ2-5,.,TRBD2,TRBV20-1
TGCAGTGCCCCCAGGCCTAACTATGGCTACACCTTC,CSAPRPNYGYTF,TRBJ1-2,.,.,TRBV20-1
TGTGCCAGCAGCCGGACTAGAGCCTACGAGCAGTACTTC,CASSRTRAYEQYF,TRBJ2-7,.,TRBD2,TRBV27
TGCGCCAGCAGCTTCAGCCTTTACAATGAGCAGTTCTTC,CASSFSLYNEQFF,TRBJ2-1,few,.,TRBV5-1